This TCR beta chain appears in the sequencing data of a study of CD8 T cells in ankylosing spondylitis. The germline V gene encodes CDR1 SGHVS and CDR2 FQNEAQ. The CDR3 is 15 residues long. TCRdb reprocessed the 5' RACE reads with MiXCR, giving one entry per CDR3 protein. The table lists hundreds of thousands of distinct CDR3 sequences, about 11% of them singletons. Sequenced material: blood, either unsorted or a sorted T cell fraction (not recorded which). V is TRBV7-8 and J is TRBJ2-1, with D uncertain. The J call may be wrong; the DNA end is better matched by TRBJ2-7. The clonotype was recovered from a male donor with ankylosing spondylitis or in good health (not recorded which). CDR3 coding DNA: TGTGCCAGCAGCTTACTAGGAACCGAATACAATGAGCAGTACTTC. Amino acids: CASSLLGTEYNEQYF.